This T cell receptor (beta chain) emerged from a study of vaccination and CD4 T cells after COVID-19. Across the whole study: Post-COVID samples had a sampling time that fell a median roughly 100 days after diagnosis (range 35 to 161). Cells were stimulated with overlapping spike peptide pools from SARS-CoV-2, HCoV-NL63, HCoV-OC43 and HCoV-229E. Treatment of control cultures consisted of a CEFX pool, an HIV-1 Nef pool, or no peptide.

CDR3 length: 15 residues. Trimming took 4 bases from V and 6 from J, leaving 19 bases between them. Germline V CDR1 and CDR2: MNHEY, SVGAGI. Researchers used the Oncomine TCR Beta short-read assay to sequence DNA from cultured CD4+ T cells. MiXCR, applied by TCRdb to the PCR reads, yields one record per CDR3 protein. Counted here are under 25,000 distinct CDR3 sequences, roughly 50% occurring once; the ten biggest clones make up about 14%. Noted treatment: approximately 11-day PBMC culture with coronavirus spike peptide pools or control peptides (ViraFEST assay). As to this clonotype: Its antigen is not identified.

What was sequenced was cultured CD4+ T cells from blood. This TCR derives from a human donor with COVID-19. The rearrangement joins TRBV6-5 to TRBJ2-7; TRBD1 might be the D (7 bases). The chain's CDR3 is CASSSSGGKAAEQYF. The CDR3 DNA is TGTGCCAGCAGTTCGTCAGGGGGGAAGGCCGCCGAGCAGTACTTC.